This paragraph reports one T cell receptor (beta chain). The data were taken from a study of cytotoxic CD8 clonotypes in ibrutinib-treated CLL. The table came from immunoSEQ multiplex PCR; TCRdb's copy has only in-frame clones and leaves some out. The repertoire consists of approximately 150,000 clones, with under 85% occurring once and the leading ten covering over 4.5%. The germline V gene encodes CDR1 MNHNS and CDR2 SASEGT. There are 18 residues in the CDR3. V shed 4 bases, J shed 0 bases, and the junction held 9 bases outside the gene matches. The sequence came from a human donor with chronic lymphocytic leukemia. This rearrangement joins TRBV6-1 to TRBJ1-6; 7 bases agree with TRBD1. The source was PBMCs, collected after 24 months of ibrutinib treatment. This CDR3 is CASSVGTVTSSYNSPLHF. The CDR3 DNA follows: TGTGCCAGCAGTGTAGGGACAGTCACGAGCTCCTATAATTCACCCCTCCACTTT.